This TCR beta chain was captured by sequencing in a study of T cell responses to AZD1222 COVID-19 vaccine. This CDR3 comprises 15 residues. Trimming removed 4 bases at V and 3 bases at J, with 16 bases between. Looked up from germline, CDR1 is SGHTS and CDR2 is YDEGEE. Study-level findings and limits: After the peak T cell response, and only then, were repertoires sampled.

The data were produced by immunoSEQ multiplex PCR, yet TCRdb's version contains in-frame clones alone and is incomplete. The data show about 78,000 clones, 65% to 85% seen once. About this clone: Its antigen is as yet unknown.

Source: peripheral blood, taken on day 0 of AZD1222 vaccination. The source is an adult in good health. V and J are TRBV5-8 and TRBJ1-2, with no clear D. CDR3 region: CASSPTKGGDYGYTF. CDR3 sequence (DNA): TGTGCCAGCAGCCCAACAAAGGGTGGGGACTATGGCTACACCTTC.